The 21 T cell receptor beta chains below come from one sample, sequenced in a study of blood T cell repertoires in COVID-19. Clones were read by immunoSEQ multiplex PCR, and TCRdb kept only the in-frame ones, dropping some. The data contain around 130,000 clones, over 65% of them singletons. Sequenced material: peripheral blood. The receptors originated from a man in his fifties with acute or convalescent COVID-19.

The chain joins TRBV6-5 to TRBJ2-7; 11 bases line up with TRBD1. The V gene's germline CDR1 is MNHEY and CDR2 SVGAGI. V lost 4 bases, J lost 3 bases, and 5 bases stayed unmatched. The CDR3 is 15 residues long. The CDR3 spells CASSLGQGAIYEQYV. CDR3 coding DNA: TGTGCCAGCAGTTTAGGACAGGGGGCTATCTACGAGCAGTACGTC.

This chain connects TRBV3-1 (or the pseudogene TRBV3-2) to TRBJ1-2; D gene uncertain. Germline V CDR1 and CDR2: LGHDT, YNNKEL (reference sequence). Trimming removed 0 bases from V and 8 bases from J, with 13 bases in between. CDR3 length: 14 residues. This CDR3 is CASSQDRDSGGYTF. The DNA of the CDR3 is TGTGCCAGCAGCCAAGACCGGGATTCAGGAGGCTACACCTTC.

This clone came up many times. This chain links TRBV20-1 with TRBJ2-7; 7 bases agree with TRBD1. The CDR3 contains 11 residues. Germline assignment: CDR1 DFQATT and CDR2 SNEGSKA (reference sequence). The CDR3 DNA reads as TGCAGCGTGCGACAGGGCTACGAGCAGTACGTC. Its protein is CSVRQGYEQYV.

This sequence joins TRBV5-1 and TRBJ2-2; 7 positions agree with TRBD2. The V segment lost 0 bases and the J segment 5 bases; nucleotides outside the gene matches: 7. Per germline, CDR1 SGHRS and CDR2 YFSETQ. CDR3 length: 16 amino acids. CDR3 nucleotides: TGCGCCAGCAGCTTGGTTGCGACAGCGGGAACCGGGGAGCTGTTTTTT. It specifies CASSLVATAGTGELFF.

The rearrangement links TRBV30 to TRBJ2-2, with 14 bases aligning to TRBD2. Looked up from germline, CDR1 is GTSNPN and CDR2 is SVGIG (reference sequence). The CDR3 spans 17 residues. Trimming cost V 0 bases and J 4 bases; bases outside gene matches: 4. The CDR3 region has the DNA TGTGCCTGGAGTGTGGGACTAGCGGGGGACGTCACCGGGGAGCTGTTTTTT. Translating gives CAWSVGLAGDVTGELFF. The entire variable domain, with the rest obtained from reference TRBV30 and TRBJ2-2, is as follows: SQTIHQWPATLVQPVGSPLSLECTVEGTSNPNLYWYRQAAGRGLQLLFYSVGIGQISSEVPQNLSASRPQDRQFILSSKKLLLSDSGFYLCAWSVGLAGDVTGELFFGEGSRLTVL.

The V gene is TRBV9, the J gene TRBJ1-1; 10 nucleotides line up with TRBD1. This CDR3 contains 14 residues. V was clipped by 1 base and J by 4 bases; unmatched bases: 1. The germline CDR1 and CDR2 sequences are SGDLS and YYNGEE. The CDR3 sequence is CASSVRTGGTEAFF. CDR3 bases: TGTGCCAGCAGCGTACGGACAGGGGGCACTGAAGCTTTCTTT.

This clone was recorded a few times. The chain combines TRBV2 with TRBJ2-3; 9 bases agree with TRBD2. The CDR3 contains 12 residues. CDR1 is SNHLY, CDR2 FYNNEI, per germline. V shed 8 bases, J shed 4 bases, and the junction held 1 base outside the gene matches. CDR3 sequence reads: CASGTSSDTQYF. The DNA of the CDR3 is TGTGCCAGCGGGACTAGCTCAGATACGCAGTATTTT.

To note about this clone: The sample holds other DNA sequences that translate to the same CDR3. The genes are TRBV7-6 and TRBJ1-5; 7 bases line up with TRBD1. In germline, CDR1 is SGHVS, CDR2 FNYEAQ. The CDR3 has 15 residues. Trimming at V came to 1 base and at J to 3 bases, leaving 3 bases not matched to a gene. The CDR3 region has the DNA TGTGCCAGCAGCTTAGGAGGGGGCTTCAATCAGCCCCAGCATTTT. This translates into CASSLGGGFNQPQHF.

The V gene is TRBV11-3, the J gene TRBJ2-3; 16 bases are a match to TRBD2. Germline values: CDR1 SGHNT, CDR2 YENEEA. The CDR3 is made up of 17 amino acids. The V gene end was trimmed by 5 bases and the J gene end by 2 bases; junction bases not matched to a gene: 4. As DNA, the CDR3 is TGTGCCAGCAGCAAGGGACTAGCGGGGGGGGCCACAGATACGCAGTATTTT. Translated, it gives CASSKGLAGGATDTQYF.

This rearrangement joins TRBV30 to TRBJ2-3; 16 nucleotides align to TRBD2. Germline assignment: CDR1 GTSNPN and CDR2 SVGIG (reference sequence). V was clipped by 3 bases and J by 6 bases; unmatched bases: 12. CDR3 length: 18 residues. CDR3 loop: CAWRVGTSGGARADTQYF. Here the CDR3 DNA reads TGTGCCTGGAGGGTCGGGACTAGCGGGGGGGCCAGAGCGGATACGCAGTATTTT.

Only a few counts were recorded for this clone. V is TRBV6-5 and J is TRBJ1-2; the match to TRBD1 covers 9 bases. Germline loops: CDR1 MNHEY, CDR2 SVGAGI. The CDR3 totals 13 residues. J was trimmed by 7 bases and V by 7 bases; bases with no gene match: 7. The CDR3 here is CASKTGGAVGYTF. CDR3 DNA: TGTGCCAGCAAAACAGGGGGCGCAGTTGGCTACACCTTC.

This chain connects TRBV11-2 to TRBJ2-3; 7 bases line up with TRBD2. The V segment lost 1 base and the J segment 5 bases; nucleotides outside the gene matches: 6. In germline, CDR1 is SGHAT, CDR2 FQNNGV. The CDR3 loop spans 15 amino acids. CDR3 in amino acids: CASSLAGGSGDTQYF. CDR3 nucleotide sequence: TGTGCCAGCAGCTTAGCGGGGGGTAGTGGAGATACGCAGTATTTT. Together with reference TRBV11-2 and TRBJ2-3, the CDR3 gives the full variable domain: EAGVAQSPRYKIIEKRQSVAFWCNPISGHATLYWYQQILGQGPKLLIQFQNNGVVDDSQLPKDRFSAERLKGVDSTLKIQPAKLEDSAVYLCASSLAGGSGDTQYFGPGTRLTVL.

The chain joins TRBV3-1 (or the pseudogene TRBV3-2) to TRBJ2-2; possible D gene TRBD1, 6 bases. V lost 3 bases to trimming and J lost 3 bases, with 14 bases between them. CDR3 length: 16 residues. CDR1 is LGHDT and CDR2 is YNNKEL in the germline V gene (reference sequence). In DNA, the CDR3 is TGTGCCAGCAGCCACGGGACAACCCTTTACACCGGGGAGCTGTTTTTT. It yields the protein CASSHGTTLYTGELFF.

The V call is TRBV6-5, the J call TRBJ2-7, with D possibly TRBD2 on 6 matching bases. This CDR3 region has 13 residues. The V and J ends lost 7 bases and 0 bases respectively, with 10 bases between them. Per germline, CDR1 MNHEY and CDR2 SVGAGI. Here the CDR3 DNA reads TGTGCCAGCATGAGGCGGGGCTCCTACGAGCAGTACGTC. It encodes CASMRRGSYEQYV.

The rearrangement joins TRBV5-1 to TRBJ2-1; 8 nucleotides match TRBD2. This CDR3 region has 16 residues. Trimming took 4 bases from V and 4 from J; bases not matched to a gene: 10. Germline V gene sequence: CDR1 SGHRS, CDR2 YFSETQ. The CDR3 region is CASSAGGAVGYNEQFF. CDR3 nucleotide sequence: TGCGCCAGCAGCGCCGGGGGGGCCGTGGGTTACAATGAGCAGTTCTTC.

This chain joins TRBV6-5 and TRBJ1-5; no firm D call. V lost 9 bases and J 0 bases, leaving 15 bases between the germline ends. Germline CDR1 reads MNHEY; CDR2 reads SVGAGI. The CDR3 length is 15 residues. CDR3 sequence (DNA): TGTGCCAGTCTTTATGGGCCTAATAGCAATCAGCCCCAGCATTTT. This sequence encodes CASLYGPNSNQPQHF.

This clone appeared a single time. V and J are TRBV19 and TRBJ1-2; D is ambiguous. Per the germline V gene, CDR1 is LNHDA and CDR2 is SQIVND (reference sequence). The CDR3 spans 11 residues. With 5 bases removed from V and 4 bases from J, the gap between germline ends came to 5 bases. The CDR3 loop is CASSPGYGYTF. CDR3 sequence (DNA): TGTGCCAGTAGTCCAGGCTATGGCTACACCTTC.

The gene calls are TRBV30 and TRBJ1-5; maybe TRBD1 (6 bases). V gave up 2 bases and J gave up 4 bases, with 15 bases separating them. This CDR3 comprises 15 residues. Looked up from germline, CDR1 is GTSNPN and CDR2 is SVGIG (reference sequence). The CDR3 coding sequence is TGTGCCTGGAGTCTCGCCAGGGGACTAAATCAGCCCCAGCATTTT. As protein: CAWSLARGLNQPQHF.

The V gene is TRBV5-6, the J gene TRBJ1-2, with a weak D call TRBD1 (6 bases). V gave up 5 bases and J gave up 6 bases, with 23 bases separating them. The CDR3 is 16 residues long. Looked up from germline, CDR1 is SGHDT and CDR2 is YYEEEE. The CDR3 loop reads CASRPQGKRREDGYTF. The CDR3 DNA is TGTGCCAGCAGGCCACAGGGAAAGCGGCGGGAGGATGGCTACACCTTC.

The chain is built from TRBV29-1 and TRBJ1-2; maybe TRBD1 (5 bases). Trimming stripped 8 bases from V and 7 bases from J, with 14 bases between. Germline V lookup: CDR1 SQVTM, CDR2 ANQGSEA. CDR3 length: 11 amino acids. CDR3 nucleotide sequence: TGCAGCATTCCAGGGCAGGGTGGCTACACCTTC. Translated: CSIPGQGGYTF.

This chain joins TRBV6-1 and TRBJ1-6; D ambiguous. Germline lookup yields CDR1 MNHNS and CDR2 SASEGT. Trimming left V 2 bases short and J 0 bases short, with 8 bases between. This CDR3 is 16 amino acids long. Written as DNA, the CDR3 is TGTGCCAGCAGTGAAACCACAAGCTCCTATAATTCACCCCTCCACTTT. It codes for CASSETTSSYNSPLHF.